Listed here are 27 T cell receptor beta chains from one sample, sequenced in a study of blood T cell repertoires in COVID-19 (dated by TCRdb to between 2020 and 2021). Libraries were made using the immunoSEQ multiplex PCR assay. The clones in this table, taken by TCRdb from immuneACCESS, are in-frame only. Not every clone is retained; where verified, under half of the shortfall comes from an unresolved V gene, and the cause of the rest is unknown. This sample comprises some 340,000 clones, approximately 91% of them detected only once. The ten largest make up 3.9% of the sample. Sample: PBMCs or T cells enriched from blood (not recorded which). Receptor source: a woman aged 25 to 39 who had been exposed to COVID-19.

The CDR3 DNA reads as TGTGCCAGCAGCCCCTCGGGACAGGGGATCTATGGCTACACCTTC. Translating it yields CASSPSGQGIYGYTF. This chain connects TRBV9 to TRBJ1-2; TRBD1 aligns across 10 bases. The germline CDR1 and CDR2 sequences are SGDLS and YYNGEE. Trimming at V came to 4 bases and at J to 4 bases, leaving 7 bases not matched to a gene. This CDR3 contains 15 residues.

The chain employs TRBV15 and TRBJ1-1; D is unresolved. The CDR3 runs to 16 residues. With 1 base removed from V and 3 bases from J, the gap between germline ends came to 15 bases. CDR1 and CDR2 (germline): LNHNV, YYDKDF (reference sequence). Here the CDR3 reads CATSRGGRLRDTEAFF. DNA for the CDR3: TGTGCCACCAGCAGAGGTGGACGTCTGAGGGACACTGAAGCTTTCTTT.

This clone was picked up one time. The chain's CDR3 is CASSRYRGLGTEAFF. CDR3 nucleotides: TGTGCCAGCAGCCGATACAGGGGGCTGGGCACTGAAGCTTTCTTT. The chain is built from TRBV5-4 and TRBJ1-1, with 9 bases aligning to TRBD1. CDR3 length equals 15 residues. V gave up 4 bases and J gave up 4 bases; unmatched junction bases: 8. Germline CDR1 is SGHNT and CDR2 is YYREEE (reference sequence).

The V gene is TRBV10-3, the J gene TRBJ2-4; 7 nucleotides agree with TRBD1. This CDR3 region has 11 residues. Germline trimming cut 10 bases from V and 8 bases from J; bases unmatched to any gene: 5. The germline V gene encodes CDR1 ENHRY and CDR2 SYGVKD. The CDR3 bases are TGTGCCACACAGGGGTCGGACATTCAGTACTTC. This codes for CATQGSDIQYF.

CDR3 DNA: TGTGCCAGCAGCCTACCCACAAACACCATATATTTT. Amino acid sequence: CASSLPTNTIYF. The chain uses TRBV7-9 and TRBJ1-3; no clear D. The CDR3 length is 12 residues. Trimming shortened V by 5 bases and J by 6 bases, and 8 bases separated the two germline ends. Germline V CDR1 and CDR2: SEHNR, FQNEAQ (reference sequence).

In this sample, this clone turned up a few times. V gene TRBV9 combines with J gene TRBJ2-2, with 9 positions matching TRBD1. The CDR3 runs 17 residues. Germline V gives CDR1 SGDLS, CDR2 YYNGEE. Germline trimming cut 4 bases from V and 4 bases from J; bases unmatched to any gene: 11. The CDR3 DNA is TGTGCCAGCAGCCCAGGGGGACAGGGATTCGCCACCGGGGAGCTGTTTTTT. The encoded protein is CASSPGGQGFATGELFF.

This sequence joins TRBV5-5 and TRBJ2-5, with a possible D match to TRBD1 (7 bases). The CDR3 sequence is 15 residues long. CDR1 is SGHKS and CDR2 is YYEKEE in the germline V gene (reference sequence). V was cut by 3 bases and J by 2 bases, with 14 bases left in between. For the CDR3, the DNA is TGTGCCAGCAGCTCCCGGGGGACAGTACAAGAGACCCAGTACTTC. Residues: CASSSRGTVQETQYF.

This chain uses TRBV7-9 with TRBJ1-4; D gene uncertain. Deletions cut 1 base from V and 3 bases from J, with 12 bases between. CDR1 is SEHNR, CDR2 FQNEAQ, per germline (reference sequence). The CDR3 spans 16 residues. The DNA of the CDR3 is TGTGCCAGCAGCTTAGGACTCGGGTCCCCTAATGAAAAACTGTTTTTT. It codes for CASSLGLGSPNEKLFF.

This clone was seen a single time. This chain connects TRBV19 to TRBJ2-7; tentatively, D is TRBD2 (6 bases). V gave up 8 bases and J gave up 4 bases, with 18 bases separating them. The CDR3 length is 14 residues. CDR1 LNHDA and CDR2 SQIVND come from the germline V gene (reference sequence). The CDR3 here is CASSREVWSYEQYF. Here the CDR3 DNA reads TGTGCCAGTTCCAGGGAGGTCTGGTCGTACGAGCAGTACTTC.

CDR3 amino acids: CASSKAGGLNYGYTF. The CDR3 coding sequence is TGTGCCAGCAGCAAAGCGGGCGGGTTGAACTATGGCTACACCTTC. The chain links TRBV21-1 to TRBJ1-2. TRBV21-1 is termed a pseudogene. The CDR3 spans 15 residues.

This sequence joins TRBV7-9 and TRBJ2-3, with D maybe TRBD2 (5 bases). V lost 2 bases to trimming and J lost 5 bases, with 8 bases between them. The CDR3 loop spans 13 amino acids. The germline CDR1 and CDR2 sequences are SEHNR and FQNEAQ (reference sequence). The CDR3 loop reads CASSLLSVDTQYF. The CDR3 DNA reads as TGTGCCAGCAGCTTACTTAGCGTAGATACGCAGTATTTT.

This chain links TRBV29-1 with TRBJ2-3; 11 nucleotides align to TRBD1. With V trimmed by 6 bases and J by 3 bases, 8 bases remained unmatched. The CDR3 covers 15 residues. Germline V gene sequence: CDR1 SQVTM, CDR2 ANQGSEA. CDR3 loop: CSVSTGTGGTDTQYF. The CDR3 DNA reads TGCAGCGTATCAACCGGGACAGGGGGGACAGATACGCAGTATTTT.

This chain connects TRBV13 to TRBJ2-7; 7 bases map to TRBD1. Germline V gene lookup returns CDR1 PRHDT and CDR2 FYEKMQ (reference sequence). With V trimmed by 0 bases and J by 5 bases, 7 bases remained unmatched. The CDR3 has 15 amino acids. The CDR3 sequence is CASSLGLQGNNEQYF. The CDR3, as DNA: TGTGCCAGCAGCTTAGGCTTACAGGGGAACAACGAGCAGTACTTC.

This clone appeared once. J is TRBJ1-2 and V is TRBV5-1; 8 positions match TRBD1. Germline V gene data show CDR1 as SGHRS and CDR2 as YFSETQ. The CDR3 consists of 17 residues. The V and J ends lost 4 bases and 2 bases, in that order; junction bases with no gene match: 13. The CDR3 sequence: CASSPRTGHSPNYGYTF. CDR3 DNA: TGCGCCAGCAGCCCGAGGACAGGGCACTCTCCAAACTATGGCTACACCTTC.

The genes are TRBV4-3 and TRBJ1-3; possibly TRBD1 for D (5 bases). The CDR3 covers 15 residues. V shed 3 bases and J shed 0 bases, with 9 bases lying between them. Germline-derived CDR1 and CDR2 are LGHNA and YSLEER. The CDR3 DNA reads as TGCGCCAGCAGCCAGGACACATCCTCTGGAAACACCATATATTTT. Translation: CASSQDTSSGNTIYF.

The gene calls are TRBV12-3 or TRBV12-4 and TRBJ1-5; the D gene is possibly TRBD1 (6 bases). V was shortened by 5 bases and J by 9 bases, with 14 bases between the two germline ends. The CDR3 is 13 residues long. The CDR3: CASSNRELGPQHF. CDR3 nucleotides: TGTGCCAGCAGTAACAGGGAGCTAGGGCCCCAGCATTTT.

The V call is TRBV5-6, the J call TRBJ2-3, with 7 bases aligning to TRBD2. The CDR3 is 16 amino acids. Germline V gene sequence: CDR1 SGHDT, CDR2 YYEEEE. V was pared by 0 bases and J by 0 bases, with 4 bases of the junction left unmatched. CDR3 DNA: TGTGCCAGCAGCTTGGTAGGCGGGAGTAGCACAGATACGCAGTATTTT. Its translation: CASSLVGGSSTDTQYF.

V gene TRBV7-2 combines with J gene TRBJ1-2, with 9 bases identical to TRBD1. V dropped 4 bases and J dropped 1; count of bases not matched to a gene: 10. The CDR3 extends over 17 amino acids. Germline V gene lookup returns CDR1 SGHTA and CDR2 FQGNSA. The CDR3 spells CASSYHRGRGVNYGYTF. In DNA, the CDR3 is TGTGCCAGCAGCTACCACAGGGGGCGAGGGGTTAACTATGGCTACACCTTC. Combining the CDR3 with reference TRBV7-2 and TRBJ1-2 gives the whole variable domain GAGVSQSPSNKVTEKGKDVELRCDPISGHTALYWYRQSLGQGLEFLIYFQGNSAPDKSGLPSDRFSAERTGGSVSTLTIQRTQQEDSAVYLCASSYHRGRGVNYGYTFGSGTRLTVV.

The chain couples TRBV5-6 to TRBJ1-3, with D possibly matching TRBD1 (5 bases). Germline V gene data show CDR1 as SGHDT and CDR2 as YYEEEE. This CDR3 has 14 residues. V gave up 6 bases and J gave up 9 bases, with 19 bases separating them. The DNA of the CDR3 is TGTGCCAGCACCCTTGGGGCCTTAGATACCACCATATATTTT. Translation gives CASTLGALDTTIYF.

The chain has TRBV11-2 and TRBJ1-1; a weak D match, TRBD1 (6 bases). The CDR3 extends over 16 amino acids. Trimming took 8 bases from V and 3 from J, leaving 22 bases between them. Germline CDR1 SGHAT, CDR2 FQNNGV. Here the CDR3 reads CASSPGTHRVYTEAFF. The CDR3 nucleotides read TGTGCCAGCTCACCCGGGACACACAGAGTTTACACTGAAGCTTTCTTT.

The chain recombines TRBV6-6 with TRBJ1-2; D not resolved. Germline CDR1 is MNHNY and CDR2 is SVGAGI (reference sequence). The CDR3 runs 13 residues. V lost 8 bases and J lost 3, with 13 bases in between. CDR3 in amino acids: CASQETAYYGYTF. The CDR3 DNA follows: TGTGCCAGCCAAGAAACAGCCTACTATGGCTACACCTTC.

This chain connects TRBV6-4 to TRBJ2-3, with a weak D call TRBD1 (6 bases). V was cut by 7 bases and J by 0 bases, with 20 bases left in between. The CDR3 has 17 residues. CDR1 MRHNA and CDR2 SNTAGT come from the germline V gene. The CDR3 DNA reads TGTGCCAGCACCTCGCCCCACAGGGCCCTAAGCACAGATACGCAGTATTTT. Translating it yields CASTSPHRALSTDTQYF.

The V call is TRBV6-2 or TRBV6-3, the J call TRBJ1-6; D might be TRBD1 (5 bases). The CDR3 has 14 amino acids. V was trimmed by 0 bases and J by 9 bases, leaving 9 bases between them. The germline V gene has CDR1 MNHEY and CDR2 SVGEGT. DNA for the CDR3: TGTGCCAGCAGTTACTCGTCAGGGCGTTCACCCCTCCACTTT. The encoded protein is CASSYSSGRSPLHF.

CDR3 bases: TGCGCCAGCAGCTTGAACAGGGACGAGCAGTACTTC. Translation gives CASSLNRDEQYF. The V and J genes are TRBV5-1 and TRBJ2-7; tentatively, D is TRBD1 (6 bases). Germline V gives CDR1 SGHRS, CDR2 YFSETQ. This CDR3 spans 12 amino acids. V was pared by 1 base and J by 5 bases, with 7 bases between. Looking up the rest from reference TRBV5-1 and TRBJ2-7 gives the full variable domain: KAGVTQTPRYLIKTRGQQVTLSCSPISGHRSVSWYQQTPGQGLQFLFEYFSETQRNKGNFPGRFSGRQFSNSRSEMNVSTLELGDSALYLCASSLNRDEQYFGPGTRLTVT.

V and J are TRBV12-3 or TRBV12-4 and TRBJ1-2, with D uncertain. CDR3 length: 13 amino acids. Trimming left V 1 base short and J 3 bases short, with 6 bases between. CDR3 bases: TGTGCCAGCAGTTTAGTTCCGGACTATGGCTACACCTTC. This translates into CASSLVPDYGYTF.

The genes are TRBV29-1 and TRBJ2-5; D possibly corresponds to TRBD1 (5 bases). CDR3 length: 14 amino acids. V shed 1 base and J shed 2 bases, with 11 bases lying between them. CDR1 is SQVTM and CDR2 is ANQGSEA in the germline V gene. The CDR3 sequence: CSVEGWGSQETQYF. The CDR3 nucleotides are TGCAGCGTTGAAGGGTGGGGCTCTCAAGAGACCCAGTACTTC.

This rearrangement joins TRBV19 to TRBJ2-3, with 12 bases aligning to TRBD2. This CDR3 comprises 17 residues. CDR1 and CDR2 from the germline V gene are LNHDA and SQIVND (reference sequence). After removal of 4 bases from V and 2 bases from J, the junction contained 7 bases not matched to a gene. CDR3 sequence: CASSKGLAGTITDTQYF. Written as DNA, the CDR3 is TGTGCCAGTAGTAAAGGACTAGCGGGGACGATCACAGATACGCAGTATTTT.